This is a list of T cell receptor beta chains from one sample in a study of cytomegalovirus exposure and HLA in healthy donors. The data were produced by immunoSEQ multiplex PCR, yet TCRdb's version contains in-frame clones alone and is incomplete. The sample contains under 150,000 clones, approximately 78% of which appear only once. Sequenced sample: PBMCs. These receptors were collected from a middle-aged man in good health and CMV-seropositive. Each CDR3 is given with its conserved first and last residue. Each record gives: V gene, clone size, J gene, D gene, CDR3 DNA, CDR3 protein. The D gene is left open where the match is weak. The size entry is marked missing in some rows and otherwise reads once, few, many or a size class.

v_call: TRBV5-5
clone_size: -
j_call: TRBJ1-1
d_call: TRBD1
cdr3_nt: TGTGCCAGCAGCTTGGACCCTTCAGGACAGGGGAGGACTGAAGCTTTCTTT
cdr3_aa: CASSLDPSGQGRTEAFF

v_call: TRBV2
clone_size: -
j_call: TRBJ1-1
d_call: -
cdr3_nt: TGTGCCAGCAGCACACAGGGTGTGCGAACTGAAGCTTTCTTT
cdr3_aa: CASSTQGVRTEAFF

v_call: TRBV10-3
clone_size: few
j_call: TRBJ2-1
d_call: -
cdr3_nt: TGTGCCCTTGGACAGATTAACAATGAGCAGTTCTTC
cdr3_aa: CALGQINNEQFF

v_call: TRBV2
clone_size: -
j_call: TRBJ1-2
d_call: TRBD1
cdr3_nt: TGTGCCAGCAGTGAGGCCAGGGGGAAAGGCTACACCTTC
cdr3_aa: CASSEARGKGYTF

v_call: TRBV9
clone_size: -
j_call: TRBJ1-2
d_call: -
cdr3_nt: TGTGCCAGCACCCAAAGGAGTACTTATGGCTACACCTTC
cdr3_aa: CASTQRSTYGYTF

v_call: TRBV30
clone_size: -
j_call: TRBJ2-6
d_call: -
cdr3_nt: TGTGCCTGGAGCCCGTTGGGGGCCAACGTCCTGACTTTC
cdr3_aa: CAWSPLGANVLTF

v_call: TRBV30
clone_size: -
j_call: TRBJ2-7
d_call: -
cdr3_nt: TGTGCCTGGGGGAGGGGGGGGAGCTCCTACGAGCAGTACTTC
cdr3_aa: CAWGRGGSSYEQYF

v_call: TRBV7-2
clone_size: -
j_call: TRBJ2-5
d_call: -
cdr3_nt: TGTGCCAGCAGCTTAGGCGGGCAAGTCGAGACCCAGTACTTC
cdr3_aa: CASSLGGQVETQYF

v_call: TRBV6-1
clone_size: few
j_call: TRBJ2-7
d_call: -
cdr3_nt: TGTGCCAGCAGTGAGACGCGGGGAGATTACGAGCAGTACTTC
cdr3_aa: CASSETRGDYEQYF

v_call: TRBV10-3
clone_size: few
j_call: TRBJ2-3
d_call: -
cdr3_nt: TGTGCCATCAGCCGTGGCGGGAGCACAGATACGCAGTATTTT
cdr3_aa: CAISRGGSTDTQYF

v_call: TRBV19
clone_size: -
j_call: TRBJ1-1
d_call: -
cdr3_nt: TGTGCCAGTAGTCCCGAGATGAACACTGAAGCTTTCTTT
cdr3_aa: CASSPEMNTEAFF

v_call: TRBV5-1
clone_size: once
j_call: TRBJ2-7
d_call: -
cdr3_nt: TGCGCCAGCAGCTTGCGGGTTCGGGACTACGAGCAGTACTTC
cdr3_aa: CASSLRVRDYEQYF

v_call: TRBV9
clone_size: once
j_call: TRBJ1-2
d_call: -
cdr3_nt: TGTGCCAGCAGCGCGCACCAGGACACCAACTATGGCTACACCTTC
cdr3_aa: CASSAHQDTNYGYTF

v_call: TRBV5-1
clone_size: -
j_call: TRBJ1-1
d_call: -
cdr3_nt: TGCGCCAGCAGCCCCGGACAGACCTCGAACACTGAAGCTTTCTTT
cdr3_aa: CASSPGQTSNTEAFF

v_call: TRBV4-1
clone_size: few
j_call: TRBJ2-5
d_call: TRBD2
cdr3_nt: TGCGCCAGCAGCCACCGGACTAGCGGGGGAATTATACAAGAGACCCAGTACTTC
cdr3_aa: CASSHRTSGGIIQETQYF

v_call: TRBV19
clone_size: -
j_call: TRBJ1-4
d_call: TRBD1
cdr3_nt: TGTGCCAGTATGCACCGGGACAGGGGGTGGACTAATGAAAAACTGTTTTTT
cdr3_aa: CASMHRDRGWTNEKLFF

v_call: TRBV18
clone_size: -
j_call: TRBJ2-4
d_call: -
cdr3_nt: TGTGCCAGCTCACCACAGGGGTTTCGCACCATTCAGTACTTC
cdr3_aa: CASSPQGFRTIQYF

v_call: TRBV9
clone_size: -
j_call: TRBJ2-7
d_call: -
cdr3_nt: TGTGCCAGCAGCCCTACGATAGTTCGGTCCTACGAGCAGTACTTC
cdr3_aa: CASSPTIVRSYEQYF

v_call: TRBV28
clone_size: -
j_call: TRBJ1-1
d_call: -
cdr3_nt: TGTGCCAGCAGGCCCCGGAGCTCCCTGAACACTGAAGCTTTCTTT
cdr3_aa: CASRPRSSLNTEAFF

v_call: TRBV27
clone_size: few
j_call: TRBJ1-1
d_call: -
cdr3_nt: TGTGCCAGCAGTTTATCCATGAACACTGAAGCTTTCTTT
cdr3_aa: CASSLSMNTEAFF

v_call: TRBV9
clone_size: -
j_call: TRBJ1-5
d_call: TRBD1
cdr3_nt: TGTGCCAGCAGTCCAGGGACAGGGTGGGGCAATCAGCCCCAGCATTTT
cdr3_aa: CASSPGTGWGNQPQHF

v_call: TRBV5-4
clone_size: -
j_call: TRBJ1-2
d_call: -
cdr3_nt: TGTGCCAGCAGTTCCCAGGATGGTAACTATGGCTACACCTTC
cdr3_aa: CASSSQDGNYGYTF

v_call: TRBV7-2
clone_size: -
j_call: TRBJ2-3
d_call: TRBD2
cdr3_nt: TGTGCCAGCAGCTTAGCGCGGCTACAAGGACTAGCGGGGGCTCCGAGCACAGATACGCAGTATTTT
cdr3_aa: CASSLARLQGLAGAPSTDTQYF

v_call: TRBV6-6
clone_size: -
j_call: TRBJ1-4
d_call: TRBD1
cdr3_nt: TGTGCCACAAATACAGGGGCAGGAGAAAAACTGTTTTTT
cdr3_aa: CATNTGAGEKLFF

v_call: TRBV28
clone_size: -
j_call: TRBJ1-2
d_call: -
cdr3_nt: TGTGCCAGCATTTCCAGGGTCGGAGGCTACACCTTC
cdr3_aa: CASISRVGGYTF

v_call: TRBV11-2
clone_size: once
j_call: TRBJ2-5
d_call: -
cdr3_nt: TGTGCCAGCAGCTTAGCTACTCCTAAGAGAACCCAGTACTTC
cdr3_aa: CASSLATPKRTQYF

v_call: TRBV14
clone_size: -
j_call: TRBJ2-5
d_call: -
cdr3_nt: TGTGCCAGCAGCCAAGATCGTAAGCGGACTTACCAAGAGACCCAGTACTTC
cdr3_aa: CASSQDRKRTYQETQYF

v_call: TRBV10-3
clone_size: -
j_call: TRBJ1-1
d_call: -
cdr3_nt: TGTGCCATCAGCCGCCCGGGTGAAGGGGCTGAAGCTTTCTTT
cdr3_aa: CAISRPGEGAEAFF

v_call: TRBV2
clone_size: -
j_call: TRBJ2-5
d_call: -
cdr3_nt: TGTGCCAGCCAGGGGCAAGAGACCCAGTACTTC
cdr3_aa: CASQGQETQYF

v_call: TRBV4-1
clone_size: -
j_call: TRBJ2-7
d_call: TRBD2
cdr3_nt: TGCGCCAGCAGCCAAGATCCAGGGATTCGTAGCGGGAGCAACAACGAGCAGTACTTC
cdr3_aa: CASSQDPGIRSGSNNEQYF

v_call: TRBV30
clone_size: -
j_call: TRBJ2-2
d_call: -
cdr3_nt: TGTGCCTGGAGGACAGGCAAACCTTCGAACACCGGGGAGCTGTTTTTT
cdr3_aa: CAWRTGKPSNTGELFF

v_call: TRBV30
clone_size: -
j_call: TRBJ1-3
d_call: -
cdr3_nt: TGTGCCTGGAGAGGGTGGGGGGGAGCTGGAAACACCATATATTTT
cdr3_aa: CAWRGWGGAGNTIYF

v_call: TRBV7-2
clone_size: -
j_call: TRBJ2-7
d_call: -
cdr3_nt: TGTGCCAGCAGCATTCAGGGGGGAACCTCCTACGAGCAGTACTTC
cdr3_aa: CASSIQGGTSYEQYF

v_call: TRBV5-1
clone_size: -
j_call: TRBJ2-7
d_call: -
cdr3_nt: TGCGCCAGCAGCCCGGGGTTTTACGAGCAGTACTTC
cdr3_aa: CASSPGFYEQYF

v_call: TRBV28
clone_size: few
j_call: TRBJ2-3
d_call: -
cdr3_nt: TGTGCCAGCAGTTTCCCCTCGTCCCCGACTTCGACTCGCACAGATACGCAGTATTTT
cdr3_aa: CASSFPSSPTSTRTDTQYF

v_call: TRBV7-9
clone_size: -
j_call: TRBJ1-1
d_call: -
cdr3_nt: TGTGCCAGCAGTATAACAGGATCTGGCGGTGAAGCTTTCTTT
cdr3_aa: CASSITGSGGEAFF

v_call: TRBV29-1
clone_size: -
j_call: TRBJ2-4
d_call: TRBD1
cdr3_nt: TGCAGCGTGATATTCGACAGGGCAGCCAAAAACATTCAGTACTTC
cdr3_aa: CSVIFDRAAKNIQYF

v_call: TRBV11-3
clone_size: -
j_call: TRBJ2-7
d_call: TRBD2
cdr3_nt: TGCGCCAGCTCCCTCCAGCGGGATGAATCCTACGAGCAGTACTTC
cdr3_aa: CASSLQRDESYEQYF

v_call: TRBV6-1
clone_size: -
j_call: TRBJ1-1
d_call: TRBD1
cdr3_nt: TGTGCCAGCAGTGATCAAGGACAGGGCCCGCGAGCTTTCTTT
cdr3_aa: CASSDQGQGPRAFF

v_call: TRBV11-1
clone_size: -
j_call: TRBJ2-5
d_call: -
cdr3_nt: TGTGCCAGCAGTCTGAGGCAAGAGACCCAGTACTTC
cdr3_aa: CASSLRQETQYF

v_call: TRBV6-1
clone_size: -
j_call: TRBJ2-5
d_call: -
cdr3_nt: TGTGCCAGCAATGACCAGTCCTGGGAGACCCAGTACTTC
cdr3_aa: CASNDQSWETQYF

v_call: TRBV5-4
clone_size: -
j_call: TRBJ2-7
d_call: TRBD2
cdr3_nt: TGTGCCAGCAGCTCGACTAGCGGGCACTACGAGCAGTACTTC
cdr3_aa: CASSSTSGHYEQYF

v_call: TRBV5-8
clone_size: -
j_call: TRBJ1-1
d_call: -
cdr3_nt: TGTGCCAGCAGCTTCCCGGGGTTTGAAGCTTTCTTT
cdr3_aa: CASSFPGFEAFF

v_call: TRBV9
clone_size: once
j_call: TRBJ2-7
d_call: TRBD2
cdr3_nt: TGTGCCAGCAGCCCGGGACTAGCGCAATCCTACGAGCAGTACTTC
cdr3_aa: CASSPGLAQSYEQYF

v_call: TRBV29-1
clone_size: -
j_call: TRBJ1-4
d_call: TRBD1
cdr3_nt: TGCAGCGTCGGTGACAGGGATGAAAAACTGTTTTTT
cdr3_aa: CSVGDRDEKLFF

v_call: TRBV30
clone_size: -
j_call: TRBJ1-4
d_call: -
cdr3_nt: TGTGCCTGGAGTGTTCTAGATAAGACGTTTTTT
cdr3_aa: CAWSVLDKTFF

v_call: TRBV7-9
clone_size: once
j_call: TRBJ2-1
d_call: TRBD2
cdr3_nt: TGTGCCAGCAGCTTAATCATAGCGGGAAATAGGAATGAGCAGTTCTTC
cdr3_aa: CASSLIIAGNRNEQFF

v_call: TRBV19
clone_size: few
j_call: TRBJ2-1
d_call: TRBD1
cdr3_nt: TGTGCCAGTAGTATAGATTACCCGACAGGGGGCTTCTTGTATGAGCAGTTCTTC
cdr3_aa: CASSIDYPTGGFLYEQFF

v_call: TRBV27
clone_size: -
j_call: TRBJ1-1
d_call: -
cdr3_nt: TGTGCCAGCAGTTTAAGGGGTGTATTGGGAGGAACGTCGAACACTGAAGCTTTCTTT
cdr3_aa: CASSLRGVLGGTSNTEAFF

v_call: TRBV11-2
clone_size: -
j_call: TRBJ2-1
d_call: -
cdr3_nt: TGTGCCAGCAGCTTCGGGGGTCTCTACAATGAGCAGTTCTTC
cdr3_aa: CASSFGGLYNEQFF